Below, 28 T cell receptor beta chains from the same sample are listed, as sequenced in a study of blood T cell repertoires in COVID-19. Sequencing used immunoSEQ multiplex PCR; TCRdb keeps in-frame clones, though not all of them. The sample has over 120,000 clones; about four fifths are singletons. The sample comprised PBMCs or T cells enriched from blood (not recorded which). The receptors originated from a man aged 50 to 60 who had recovered from COVID-19.

The CDR3 protein is CASSPGTGLEKLFF. DNA for the CDR3: TGCGCCAGCAGCCCGGGGACAGGGCTTGAAAAACTGTTTTTT. The chain combines TRBV5-1 with TRBJ1-4, with 9 bases matching TRBD1. V lost 4 bases and J lost 7; bases outside the gene matches: 5. Germline V gene data show CDR1 as SGHRS and CDR2 as YFSETQ. The CDR3 runs 14 residues.

The V call is TRBV5-5, the J call TRBJ2-1, with 7 nucleotides matching TRBD1. V shed 2 bases, J shed 4 bases, and the junction held 18 bases outside the gene matches. The V gene's germline CDR1 is SGHKS and CDR2 YYEKEE (reference sequence). The CDR3 totals 19 residues. The DNA of the CDR3 is TGTGCCAGCAGCTTCGGTCAAATAAATAACAGGGGCCTTTACAATGAGCAGTTCTTC. Amino acid sequence: CASSFGQINNRGLYNEQFF.

The chain carries TRBV18 and TRBJ2-1, with TRBD2 matching 12 bases. The V gene end was trimmed by 3 bases and the J gene end by 6 bases; junction bases not matched to a gene: 12. Germline CDR1 and CDR2: KGHSH and LQKENI. The CDR3 spans 18 residues. The CDR3 is CASSPLFEASGGANEQFF. The CDR3 DNA reads as TGTGCCAGCTCACCCCTGTTCGAGGCTAGCGGGGGGGCCAATGAGCAGTTCTTC.

The chain joins TRBV24-1 to TRBJ2-3; 11 bases map to TRBD2. The CDR3 extends over 17 amino acids. The J segment lost 1 base and the V segment lost 4 bases, leaving 6 bases of the junction unmatched. The germline CDR1 and CDR2 sequences are KGHDR and SFDVKD. The DNA of the CDR3 is TGTGCCACCAGTGACCCCGCGACTAGCGGGGGCACAGATACGCAGTATTTT. It translates to CATSDPATSGGTDTQYF.

The rearrangement joins TRBV30 to TRBJ1-5; no definite D call. CDR1 and CDR2 from the germline V gene are GTSNPN and SVGIG (reference sequence). This CDR3 is 13 amino acids long. V was clipped by 0 bases and J by 4 bases, with 7 bases between them. The CDR3 DNA reads as TGTGCCTGGAGTGTAAACGGGAATCAGCCCCAGCATTTT. Amino acids: CAWSVNGNQPQHF.

This chain uses TRBV4-3 with TRBJ1-4; D not certain. This CDR3 has 15 amino acids. Germline values: CDR1 LGHNA, CDR2 YSLEER. With 0 bases removed from V and 0 bases from J, the gap between germline ends came to 5 bases. CDR3 loop: CASSQELATNEKLFF. In DNA, the CDR3 is TGCGCCAGCAGCCAAGAACTTGCAACTAATGAAAAACTGTTTTTT.

The rearrangement joins TRBV18 to TRBJ2-4, with TRBD1 as a possible D gene (5 bases). This CDR3 region has 16 residues. V lost 2 bases and J lost 0, with 11 bases in between. Germline loops: CDR1 KGHSH, CDR2 LQKENI. The CDR3 spells CASSPDPGLAKNIQYF. CDR3 sequence (DNA): TGTGCCAGCTCACCAGACCCAGGGCTAGCCAAAAACATTCAGTACTTC.

The chain links TRBV19 to TRBJ2-1; 7 positions agree with TRBD1. In germline, CDR1 is LNHDA, CDR2 SQIVND (reference sequence). J was trimmed by 2 bases and V by 0 bases; bases with no gene match: 4. The CDR3 length is 16 residues. The CDR3 DNA is TGTGCCAGTAGTATAGACGAGGGGGCTACCTACAATGAGCAGTTCTTC. It yields the protein CASSIDEGATYNEQFF. Full variable domain (outside the CDR3, taken from reference TRBV19 and TRBJ2-1): DGGITQSPKYLFRKEGQNVTLSCEQNLNHDAMYWYRQDPGQGLRLIYYSQIVNDFQKGDIAEGYSVSREKKESFPLTVTSAQKNPTAFYLCASSIDEGATYNEQFFGPGTRLTVL.

This chain connects TRBV9 to TRBJ2-1; TRBD2 matches at 8 bases. The CDR3 has 17 residues. Germline CDR1 SGDLS, CDR2 YYNGEE. Trimming removed 4 bases from V and 0 bases from J; junction bases left unmatched: 9. CDR3 residues: CASSPRGGSSSYNEQFF. The CDR3 coding sequence is TGTGCCAGCAGCCCCCGCGGGGGGTCGAGCTCCTACAATGAGCAGTTCTTC.

The chain employs TRBV6-5 and TRBJ2-3; tentative D call: TRBD2 (5 bases). The CDR3 is made up of 15 amino acids. The V and J ends lost 1 base and 0 bases respectively, with 8 bases between them. The germline V gene encodes CDR1 MNHEY and CDR2 SVGAGI. CDR3 sequence: CASSYFGVSTDTQYF. As DNA, the CDR3 is TGTGCCAGCAGTTACTTCGGGGTTAGCACAGATACGCAGTATTTT.

The count of this clone is one. V gene TRBV12-3 or TRBV12-4 combines with J gene TRBJ1-1; perhaps TRBD1 as D (5 bases). The CDR3 is 12 amino acids. With 2 bases removed from V and 10 bases from J, the gap between germline ends came to 11 bases. CDR3 sequence reads: CASSLNRYAAFF. The CDR3 nucleotides read TGTGCCAGCAGTTTAAACAGGTATGCAGCTTTCTTT.

The chain uses TRBV7-3 and TRBJ2-2; 9 bases match TRBD1. V was pared by 3 bases and J by 4 bases, with 0 bases of the junction left unmatched. The CDR3 spans 14 residues. The V gene's germline CDR1 is SGHTA and CDR2 FQGTGA. CDR3 coding DNA: TGTGCCAGCAGCTTGACAGGGGGCACCGGGGAGCTGTTTTTT. Translation: CASSLTGGTGELFF.

The rearrangement joins TRBV2 to TRBJ2-1, with D perhaps TRBD2 (5 bases). V was cut by 8 bases and J by 8 bases, with 7 bases left in between. Germline assignment: CDR1 SNHLY and CDR2 FYNNEI. The CDR3 is made up of 10 amino acids. DNA of the CDR3: TGTGCCAGCGGGGAGTATGAGCAGTTCTTC. This codes for CASGEYEQFF.

This rearrangement joins TRBV7-8 to TRBJ1-3, with 12 bases lining up with TRBD1. V gave up 4 bases and J gave up 3 bases; unmatched junction bases: 7. From germline, CDR1 is SGHVS and CDR2 FQNEAQ. This CDR3 is 17 amino acids long. Here the CDR3 DNA reads TGTGCCAGCAGCTCTGCGGGACAGGGGGCGGTTGGAAACACCATATATTTT. Protein sequence: CASSSAGQGAVGNTIYF.

V gene TRBV7-2 combines with J gene TRBJ1-3, with 10 bases fitting TRBD1. This CDR3 has 17 residues. The V gene's germline CDR1 is SGHTA and CDR2 FQGNSA. With V trimmed by 5 bases and J by 4 bases, 11 bases remained unmatched. As DNA, the CDR3 is TGTGCCAGCAGCCCGAGCCAGGGACAGGGGATGGGAAACACCATATATTTT. This translates into CASSPSQGQGMGNTIYF.

V usage is TRBV19 and J usage is TRBJ1-2, with 9 positions matching TRBD1. J gave up 9 bases and V 3 bases, and 5 bases lay outside the gene matches. The CDR3 totals 13 residues. Germline CDR1 LNHDA, CDR2 SQIVND (reference sequence). The CDR3 here is CASSMGQGLRYTF. In nucleotides, the CDR3 is TGTGCCAGTAGTATGGGACAGGGCCTCCGCTACACCTTC.

The chain employs TRBV7-9 and TRBJ1-4; the D is unclear. The CDR3 has 15 residues. In germline, CDR1 is SEHNR, CDR2 FQNEAQ (reference sequence). Trimming stripped 1 base from V and 6 bases from J, with 12 bases between. The DNA for the CDR3 is TGTGCCAGCAGCTTAGATGGGCGGGGAGATGAAAAACTGTTTTTT. It translates to CASSLDGRGDEKLFF.

The V gene is TRBV4-2, the J gene TRBJ1-1; possible D gene TRBD1, 6 bases. V lost 2 bases and J 1 base, leaving 11 bases between the germline ends. The CDR3 loop spans 15 amino acids. Per the germline V gene, CDR1 is LGHNA and CDR2 is YNFKEQ. In nucleotides, the CDR3 is TGTGCCAGCAGCCAACTTAGGGGGGGGAACACTGAAGCTTTCTTT. It translates to CASSQLRGGNTEAFF.

The genes are TRBV27 and TRBJ1-2; TRBD1 agrees at 7 bases. The CDR3 contains 13 residues. CDR1 is MNHEY and CDR2 is SMNVEV in the germline V gene (reference sequence). Trimming took 6 bases from V and 4 from J; bases not matched to a gene: 5. CDR3 sequence (DNA): TGTGCCAGCAGCTCCGGGACAGCCTATGGCTACACCTTC. Its protein is CASSSGTAYGYTF.

The sample holds one count of this clone. This rearrangement joins TRBV12-3 or TRBV12-4 to TRBJ1-2; TRBD1 matches at 8 bases. V lost 6 bases, J lost 8 bases, and 8 bases stayed unmatched. This CDR3 spans 13 amino acids. The CDR3 sequence: CASSRGTGSGYTF. CDR3 nucleotides: TGTGCCAGCAGCCGAGGGACAGGAAGCGGCTACACCTTC.

This chain joins TRBV5-1 and TRBJ2-6, with D possibly TRBD1 on 6 matching bases. Germline CDR1 and CDR2: SGHRS and YFSETQ. Trimming pared 4 bases from V and 0 bases from J, leaving 11 bases between. The CDR3 is made up of 16 amino acids. CDR3 DNA: TGCGCCAGCAGCGGGGGACATACCTCTGGGGCCAACGTCCTGACTTTC. It codes for CASSGGHTSGANVLTF.

This clone showed up just a few times. The chain uses TRBV10-3 and TRBJ1-1; 7 positions match TRBD1. Germline lookup yields CDR1 ENHRY and CDR2 SYGVKD. V lost 6 bases to trimming and J lost 5 bases; unmatched junction nucleotides: 6. CDR3 size: 13 residues. CDR3 protein: CAISQGGGTEAFF. DNA of the CDR3: TGTGCCATCAGCCAGGGGGGTGGGACTGAAGCTTTCTTT.

The chain combines TRBV7-2 with TRBJ1-5, with a weak D call TRBD1 (6 bases). V shed 2 bases and J shed 4 bases, with 9 bases lying between them. Germline V gene lookup returns CDR1 SGHTA and CDR2 FQGNSA. The CDR3 totals 14 residues. This chain's CDR3 is CASSLSQGNQPQHF. CDR3 DNA: TGTGCCAGCAGCTTATCACAGGGAAATCAGCCCCAGCATTTT.

V and J are TRBV19 and TRBJ2-5; no reliable D call. Trimming removed 5 bases from V and 4 bases from J, with 11 bases in between. The CDR3 is 13 amino acids. CDR1 and CDR2 from the germline V gene are LNHDA and SQIVND (reference sequence). CDR3 nucleotides: TGTGCCAGTAGTCCAGTTTCTCGAGAGACCCAGTACTTC. Translating gives CASSPVSRETQYF.

This clone was detected only once. This chain uses TRBV5-6 with TRBJ1-5, with 9 bases matching TRBD1. Germline CDR1 and CDR2: SGHDT and YYEEEE. The CDR3 length is 15 residues. V was pared by 4 bases and J by 1 base, with 3 bases of the junction left unmatched. The CDR3 nucleotides are TGTGCCAGCAGCCGAGACAGGGGGAGCAATCAGCCCCAGCATTTT. Protein: CASSRDRGSNQPQHF. Full variable domain (remainder filled in from reference TRBV5-6 and TRBJ1-5): DAGVTQSPTHLIKTRGQQVTLRCSPKSGHDTVSWYQQALGQGPQFIFQYYEEEERQRGNFPDRFSGHQFPNYSSELNVNALLLGDSALYLCASSRDRGSNQPQHFGDGTRLSIL.

This chain links TRBV18 with TRBJ2-2; TRBD2 matches 9 bases. The germline CDR1 and CDR2 sequences are KGHSH and LQKENI. Trimming took 4 bases from V and 3 from J; bases not matched to a gene: 3. The CDR3 runs 15 residues. The CDR3 DNA reads TGTGCCAGCTCACTTCGACTAGCGGACACCGGGGAGCTGTTTTTT. Translation gives CASSLRLADTGELFF.

V and J are TRBV2 and TRBJ2-3; D possibly corresponds to TRBD1 (6 bases). CDR3 length: 15 residues. V was cut by 4 bases and J by 1 base, with 12 bases left in between. The germline CDR1 and CDR2 sequences are SNHLY and FYNNEI. The CDR3 coding sequence is TGTGCCAGCAGTGTAGGGGGTCGGGGCACAGATACGCAGTATTTT. Residues: CASSVGGRGTDTQYF.

The chain joins TRBV12-2 to TRBJ2-1; the table names TRBD2, a call not compared with the DNA. TRBV12-2 represents a pseudogene. The CDR3 has 20 amino acids. The CDR3 loop is CASRLDSGTSGGSSNNEQFF. For the CDR3, the DNA is TGTGCAAGTCGCTTAGATTCCGGGACTAGCGGGGGATCCTCCAACAATGAGCAGTTCTTC.